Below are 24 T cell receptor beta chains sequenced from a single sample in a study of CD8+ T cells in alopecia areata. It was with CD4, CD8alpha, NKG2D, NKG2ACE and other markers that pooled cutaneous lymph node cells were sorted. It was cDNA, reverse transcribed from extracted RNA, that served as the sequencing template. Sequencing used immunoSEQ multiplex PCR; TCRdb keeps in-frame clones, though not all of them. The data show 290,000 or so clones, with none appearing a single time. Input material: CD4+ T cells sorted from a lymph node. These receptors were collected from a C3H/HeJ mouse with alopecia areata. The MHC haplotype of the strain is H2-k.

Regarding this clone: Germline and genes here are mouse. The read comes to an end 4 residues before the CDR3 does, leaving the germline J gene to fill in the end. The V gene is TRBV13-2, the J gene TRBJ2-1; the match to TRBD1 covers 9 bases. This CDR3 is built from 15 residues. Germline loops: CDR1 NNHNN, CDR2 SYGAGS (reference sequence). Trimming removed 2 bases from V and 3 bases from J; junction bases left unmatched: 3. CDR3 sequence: CASGDGTGFYAEQFF. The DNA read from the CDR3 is TGTGCCAGCGGTGACGGGACAGGGTTCTATGCT.

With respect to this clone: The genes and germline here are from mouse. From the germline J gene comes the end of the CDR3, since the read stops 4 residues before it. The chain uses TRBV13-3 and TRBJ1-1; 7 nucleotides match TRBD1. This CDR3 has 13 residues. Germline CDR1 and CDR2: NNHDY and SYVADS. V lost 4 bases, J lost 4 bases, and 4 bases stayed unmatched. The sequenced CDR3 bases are TGTGCCAGCAGTCGACAGGGCGGCACA. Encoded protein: CASSRQGGT. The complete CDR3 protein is CASSRQGGTEVFF.

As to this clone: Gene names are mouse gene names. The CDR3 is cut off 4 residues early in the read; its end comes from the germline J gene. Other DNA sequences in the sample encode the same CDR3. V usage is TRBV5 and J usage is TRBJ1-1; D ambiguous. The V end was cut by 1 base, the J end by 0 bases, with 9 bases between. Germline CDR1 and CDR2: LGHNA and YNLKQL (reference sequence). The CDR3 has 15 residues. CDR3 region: CASSQVEGANTEVFF. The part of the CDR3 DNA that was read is TGTGCCAGCAGCCAAGTCGAGGGTGCAAACACA.

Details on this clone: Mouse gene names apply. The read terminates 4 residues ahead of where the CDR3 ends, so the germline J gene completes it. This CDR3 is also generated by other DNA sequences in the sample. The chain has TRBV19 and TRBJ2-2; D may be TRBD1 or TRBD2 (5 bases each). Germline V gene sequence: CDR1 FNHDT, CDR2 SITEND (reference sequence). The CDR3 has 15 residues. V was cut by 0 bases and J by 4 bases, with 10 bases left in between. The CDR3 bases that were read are TGTGCCAGCAGTATAGGGGGCGCCGGCACCGGG. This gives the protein CASSIGGAGTG. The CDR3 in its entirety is CASSIGGAGTGQLYF.

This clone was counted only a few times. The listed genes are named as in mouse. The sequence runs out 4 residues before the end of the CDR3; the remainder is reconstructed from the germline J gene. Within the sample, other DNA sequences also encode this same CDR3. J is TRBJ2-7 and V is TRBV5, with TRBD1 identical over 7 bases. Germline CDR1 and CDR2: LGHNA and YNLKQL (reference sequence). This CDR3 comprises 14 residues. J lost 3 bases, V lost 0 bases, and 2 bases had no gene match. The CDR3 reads CASSQDRDSYEQYF. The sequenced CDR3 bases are TGTGCCAGCAGCCAAGATAGGGACAGCTAT.

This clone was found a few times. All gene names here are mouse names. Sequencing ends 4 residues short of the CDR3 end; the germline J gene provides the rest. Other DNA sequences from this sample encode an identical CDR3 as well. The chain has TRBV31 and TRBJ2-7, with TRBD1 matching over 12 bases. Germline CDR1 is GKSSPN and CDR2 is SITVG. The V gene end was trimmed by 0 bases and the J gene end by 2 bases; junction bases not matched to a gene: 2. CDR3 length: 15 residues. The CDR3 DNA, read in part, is TGTGCCTGGAGTCTGGGGACAGGGGGCACCTAT. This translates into CAWSLGTGGTY. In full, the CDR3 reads CAWSLGTGGTYEQYF. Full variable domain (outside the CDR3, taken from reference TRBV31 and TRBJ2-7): AQTIHQWPVAEIKAVGSPLSLGCTIKGKSSPNLYWYWQATGGTLQQLFYSITVGQVESVVQLNLSASRPKDDQFILSTEKLLLSHSGFYLCAWSLGTGGTYEQYFGPGTRLTVL.

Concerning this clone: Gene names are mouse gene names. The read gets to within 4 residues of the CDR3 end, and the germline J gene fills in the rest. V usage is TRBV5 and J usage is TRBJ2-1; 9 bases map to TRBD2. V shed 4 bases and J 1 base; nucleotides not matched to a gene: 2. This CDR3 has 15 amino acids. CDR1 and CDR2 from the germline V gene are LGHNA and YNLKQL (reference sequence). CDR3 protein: CASSRGLGNYAEQFF. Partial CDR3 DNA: TGTGCCAGCAGCCGCGGACTGGGGAACTATGCT.

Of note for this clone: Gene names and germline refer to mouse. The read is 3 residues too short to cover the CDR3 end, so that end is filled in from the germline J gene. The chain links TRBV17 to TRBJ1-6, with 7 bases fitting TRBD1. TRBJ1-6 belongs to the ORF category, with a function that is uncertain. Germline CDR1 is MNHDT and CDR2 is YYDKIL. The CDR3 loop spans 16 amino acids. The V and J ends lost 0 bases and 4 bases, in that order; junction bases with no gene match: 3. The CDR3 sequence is CASSRDRDRYNSPLYF. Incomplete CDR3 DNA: TGTGCTAGCAGTAGAGATCGGGACAGATATAATTCGCCC.

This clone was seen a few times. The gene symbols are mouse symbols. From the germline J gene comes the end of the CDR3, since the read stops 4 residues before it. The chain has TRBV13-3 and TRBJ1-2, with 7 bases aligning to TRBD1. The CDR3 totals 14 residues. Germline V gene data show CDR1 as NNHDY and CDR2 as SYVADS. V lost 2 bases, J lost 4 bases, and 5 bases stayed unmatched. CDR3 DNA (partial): TGTGCCAGCAGTGAACAGGGGATGGGCTCC. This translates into CASSEQGMGS. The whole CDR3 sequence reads CASSEQGMGSDYTF.

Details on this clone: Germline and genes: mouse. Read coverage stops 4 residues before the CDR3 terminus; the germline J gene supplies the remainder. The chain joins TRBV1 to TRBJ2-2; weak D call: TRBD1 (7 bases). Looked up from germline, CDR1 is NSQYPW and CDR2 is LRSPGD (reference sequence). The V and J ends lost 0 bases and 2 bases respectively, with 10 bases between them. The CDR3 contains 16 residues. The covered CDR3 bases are TGCACCTGCAGTGCAGAGAGGGGGCGTAACACCGGG. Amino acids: CTCSAERGRNTG. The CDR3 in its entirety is CTCSAERGRNTGQLYF.

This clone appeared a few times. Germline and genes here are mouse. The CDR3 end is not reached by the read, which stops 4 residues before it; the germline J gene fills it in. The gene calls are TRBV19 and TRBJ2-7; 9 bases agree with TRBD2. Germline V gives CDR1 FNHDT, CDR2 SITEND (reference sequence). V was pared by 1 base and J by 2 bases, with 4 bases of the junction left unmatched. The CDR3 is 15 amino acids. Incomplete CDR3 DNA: TGTGCCAGCAGTATACCACTGGGGGGCCCCTAT. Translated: CASSIPLGGPY. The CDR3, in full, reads CASSIPLGGPYEQYF.

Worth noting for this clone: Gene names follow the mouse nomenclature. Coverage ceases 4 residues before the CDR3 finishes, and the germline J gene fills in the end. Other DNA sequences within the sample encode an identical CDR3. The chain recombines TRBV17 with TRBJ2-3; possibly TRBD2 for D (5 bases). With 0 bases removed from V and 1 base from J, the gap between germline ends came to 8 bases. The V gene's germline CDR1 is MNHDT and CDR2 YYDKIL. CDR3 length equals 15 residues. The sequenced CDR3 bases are TGTGCTAGCAGTAGAGATCTGGGTGGTGCAGAA. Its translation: CASSRDLGGAE. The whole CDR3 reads CASSRDLGGAETLYF. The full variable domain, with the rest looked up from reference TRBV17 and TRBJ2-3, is DTTVKQNPRYKLARVGKPVNLICSQTMNHDTMYWYQKKPNQAPKLLLFYYDKILNREADTFEKFQSSRPNNSFCSLYIGSAGLEYSAMYLCASSRDLGGAETLYFGSGTRLTVL.

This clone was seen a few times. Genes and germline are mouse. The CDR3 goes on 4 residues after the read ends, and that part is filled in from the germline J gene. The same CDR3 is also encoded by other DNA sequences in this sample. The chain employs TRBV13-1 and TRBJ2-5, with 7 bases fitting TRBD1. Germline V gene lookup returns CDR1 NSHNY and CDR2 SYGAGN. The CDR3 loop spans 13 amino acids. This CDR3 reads CASSGDRRDTQYF. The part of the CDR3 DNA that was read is TGTGCCAGCAGTGGGGACAGAAGGGAC.

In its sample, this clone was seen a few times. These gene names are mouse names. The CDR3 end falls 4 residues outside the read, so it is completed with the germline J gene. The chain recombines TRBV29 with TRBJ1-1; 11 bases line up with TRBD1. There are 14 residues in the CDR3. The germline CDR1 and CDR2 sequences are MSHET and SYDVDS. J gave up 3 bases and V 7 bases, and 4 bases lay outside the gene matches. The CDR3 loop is CASTPGQGDTEVFF. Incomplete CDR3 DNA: TGTGCTAGCACTCCGGGACAGGGGGACACA.

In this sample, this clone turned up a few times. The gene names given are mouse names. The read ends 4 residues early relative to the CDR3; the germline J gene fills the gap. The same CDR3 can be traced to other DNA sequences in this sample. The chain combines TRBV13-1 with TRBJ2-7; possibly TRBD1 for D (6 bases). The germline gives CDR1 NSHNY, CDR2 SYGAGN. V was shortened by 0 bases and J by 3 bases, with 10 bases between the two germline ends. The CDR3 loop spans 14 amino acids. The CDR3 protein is CASSDAPGDYEQYF. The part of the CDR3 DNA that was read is TGTGCCAGCAGTGATGCACCAGGGGACTAT.

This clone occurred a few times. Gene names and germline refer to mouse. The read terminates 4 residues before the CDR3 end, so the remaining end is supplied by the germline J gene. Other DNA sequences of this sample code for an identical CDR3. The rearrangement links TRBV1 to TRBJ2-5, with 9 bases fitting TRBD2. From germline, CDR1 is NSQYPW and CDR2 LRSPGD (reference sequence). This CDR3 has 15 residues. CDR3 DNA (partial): TGCACCTGCAGTGCAGACTGGGGGGGGAAAGAC. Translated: CTCSADWGGKD. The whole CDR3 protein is CTCSADWGGKDTQYF.

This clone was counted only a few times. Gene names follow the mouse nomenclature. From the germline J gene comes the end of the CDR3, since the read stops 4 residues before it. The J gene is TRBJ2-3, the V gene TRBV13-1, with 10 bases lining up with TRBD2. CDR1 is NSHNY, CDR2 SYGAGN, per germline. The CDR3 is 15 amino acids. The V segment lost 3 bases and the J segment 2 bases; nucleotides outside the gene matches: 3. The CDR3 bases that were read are TGTGCCAGCAGTGTCGACTGGGGGGTTGCAGAA. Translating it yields CASSVDWGVAE. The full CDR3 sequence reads CASSVDWGVAETLYF.

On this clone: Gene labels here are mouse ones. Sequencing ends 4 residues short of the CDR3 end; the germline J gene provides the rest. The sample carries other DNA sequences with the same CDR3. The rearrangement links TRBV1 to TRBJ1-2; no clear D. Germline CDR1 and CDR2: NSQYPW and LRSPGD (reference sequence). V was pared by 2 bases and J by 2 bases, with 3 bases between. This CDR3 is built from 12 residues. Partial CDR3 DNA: TGCACCTGCAGTGCACAGAACTCC. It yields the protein CTCSAQNS. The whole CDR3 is CTCSAQNSDYTF.

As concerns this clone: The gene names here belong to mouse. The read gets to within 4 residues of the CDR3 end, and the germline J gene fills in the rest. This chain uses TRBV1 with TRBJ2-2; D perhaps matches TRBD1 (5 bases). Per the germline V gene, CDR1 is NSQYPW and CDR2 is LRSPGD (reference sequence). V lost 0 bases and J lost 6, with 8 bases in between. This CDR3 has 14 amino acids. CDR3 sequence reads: CTCSADRVAGQLYF. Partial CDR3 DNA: TGCACCTGCAGTGCAGACAGGGTGGCCGGG.

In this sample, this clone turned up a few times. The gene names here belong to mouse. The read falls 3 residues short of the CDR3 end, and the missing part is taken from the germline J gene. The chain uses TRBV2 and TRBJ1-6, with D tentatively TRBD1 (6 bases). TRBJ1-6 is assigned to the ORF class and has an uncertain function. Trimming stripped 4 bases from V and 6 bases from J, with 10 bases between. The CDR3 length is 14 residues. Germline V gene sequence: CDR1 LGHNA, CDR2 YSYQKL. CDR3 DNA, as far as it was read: TGTGCCAGCAGCCGAGGGACAATTAATTCGCCC. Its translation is CASSRGTINSP. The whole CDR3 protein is CASSRGTINSPLYF.

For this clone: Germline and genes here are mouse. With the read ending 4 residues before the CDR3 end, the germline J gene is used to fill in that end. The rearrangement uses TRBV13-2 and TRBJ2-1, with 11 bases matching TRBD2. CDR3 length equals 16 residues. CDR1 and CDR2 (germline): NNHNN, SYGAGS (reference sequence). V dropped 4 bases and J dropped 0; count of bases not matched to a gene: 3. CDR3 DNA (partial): TGTGCCAGCGGTCGGACTGGGGGGATTAACTATGCT. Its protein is CASGRTGGINYA. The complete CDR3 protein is CASGRTGGINYAEQFF.

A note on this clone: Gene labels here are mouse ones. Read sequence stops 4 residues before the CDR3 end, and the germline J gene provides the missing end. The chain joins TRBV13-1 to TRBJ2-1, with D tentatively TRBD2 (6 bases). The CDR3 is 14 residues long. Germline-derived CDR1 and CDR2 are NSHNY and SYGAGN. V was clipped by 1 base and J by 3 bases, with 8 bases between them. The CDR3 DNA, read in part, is TGTGCCAGCAGTGATCTGGGGCGCTATGCT. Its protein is CASSDLGRYA. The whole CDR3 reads CASSDLGRYAEQFF.

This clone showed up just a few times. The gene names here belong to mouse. The covered CDR3 bases are TGTGCCAGCAGTCGGGACAGCCTCTCCTAT. Amino acid sequence: CASSRDSLSY. The entire CDR3 is CASSRDSLSYEQYF. The chain recombines TRBV13-3 with TRBJ2-7; TRBD1 matches at 7 bases. The CDR3 extends 4 residues past the end of the read, so its final part is completed from the germline J gene. The V and J ends lost 4 bases and 0 bases, in that order; junction bases with no gene match: 4. The CDR3 consists of 14 residues. Per germline, CDR1 NNHDY and CDR2 SYVADS.

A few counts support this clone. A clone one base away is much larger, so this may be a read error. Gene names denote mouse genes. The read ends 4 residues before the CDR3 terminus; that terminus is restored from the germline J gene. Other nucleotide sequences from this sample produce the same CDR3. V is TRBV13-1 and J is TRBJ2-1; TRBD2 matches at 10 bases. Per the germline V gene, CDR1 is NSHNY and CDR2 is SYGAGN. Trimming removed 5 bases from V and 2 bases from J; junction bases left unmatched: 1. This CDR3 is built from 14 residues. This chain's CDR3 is CASRDWGDYAEQFF. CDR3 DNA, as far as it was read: TGTGCCAGCAGAGACTGGGGGGACTATGCT.